This paragraph covers one T cell receptor (beta chain) sequence. The data are from a study of monozygotic twins with inflammatory bowel disease. TCRdb re-called the 5' RACE reads and shows each CDR3 protein once, DNA omitted. The repertoire shows approximately 140,000 distinct CDR3 sequences; the top ten hold less than 3%. This CDR3 comprises 16 residues. This receptor was taken from a human donor with ulcerative colitis or Crohn's disease, or a healthy co-twin of an affected twin (not recorded which). Source material: blood. This chain joins TRBV12-3 or TRBV12-4 and TRBJ1-1; absent DNA, TCRdb's TRBD1 call cannot be checked. The CDR3 loop reads CASSFGQGGSPTEAFF.